The present T cell receptor beta chain was sequenced within a study of T cell responses to AZD1222 COVID-19 vaccine. With V trimmed by 5 bases and J by 4 bases, 14 bases remained unmatched. Germline CDR1 is LNHDA and CDR2 is SQIVND (reference sequence). The CDR3 has 17 amino acids. Analyses pooled second doses at about 4 or about 12 weeks. General study findings and limits: Spike-specific TCR breadth and depth both grew after two AZD1222 doses. Possibly, clonal diversity was underestimated; donors were largely white British and included more females.

With respect to this clone: Its antigen remains unidentified.

The table came from immunoSEQ multiplex PCR; TCRdb's copy has only in-frame clones and leaves some out. Here the sample spans more than 70,000 clones, nearly 90% being singletons. This TCR came from an adult who received the AZD1222 COVID-19 vaccine. The sequenced sample was peripheral blood, obtained 28 days after the second AZD1222 dose. V gene TRBV19 combines with J gene TRBJ1-3; 7 nucleotides line up with TRBD1. The CDR3 bases are TGTGCCAGTAGTTCCGGCCAACACAGGGGAGGCGGAAACACCATATATTTT. Encoded protein: CASSSGQHRGGGNTIYF.